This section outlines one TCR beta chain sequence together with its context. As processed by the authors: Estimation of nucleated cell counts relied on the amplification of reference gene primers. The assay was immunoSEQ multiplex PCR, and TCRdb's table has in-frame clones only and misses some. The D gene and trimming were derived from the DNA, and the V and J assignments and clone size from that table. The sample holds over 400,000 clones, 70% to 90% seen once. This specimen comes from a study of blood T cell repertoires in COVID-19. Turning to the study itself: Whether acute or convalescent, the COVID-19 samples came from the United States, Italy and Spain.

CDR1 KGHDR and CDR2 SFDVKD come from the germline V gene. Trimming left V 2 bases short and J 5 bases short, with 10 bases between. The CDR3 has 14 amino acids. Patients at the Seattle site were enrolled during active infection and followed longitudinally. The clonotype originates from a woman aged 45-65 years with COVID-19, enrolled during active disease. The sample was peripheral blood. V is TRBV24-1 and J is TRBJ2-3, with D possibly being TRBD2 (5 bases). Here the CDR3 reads CATSDSSRVDTQYF. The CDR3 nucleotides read TGTGCCACCAGTGATTCCTCGCGGGTAGATACGCAGTATTTT.